This entry lists 28 T cell receptor beta chains sequenced from one sample in a study of T cell clonotyping in hematopoietic cell transplantation. Described time point: recipient sample about 28 days before transplant, after cytoreduction. Profiled with immunoSEQ multiplex PCR; TCRdb holds only in-frame clones, not every one. The sample shows over 15,000 clones, 60% to 80% of them seen only once. This specimen consisted of peripheral blood mononuclear cells, obtained before stem cell transplant. The origin of the receptors is a man aged 55 to 69 with acute myeloid leukemia. Some clones in this sample may be carry-over from other donors' samples.

This clone was observed a few times. The chain uses TRBV9 and TRBJ2-7; D gene uncertain. The germline V gene has CDR1 SGDLS and CDR2 YYNGEE. The V and J ends lost 4 bases and 6 bases respectively, with 14 bases between them. CDR3 length: 13 residues. As DNA, the CDR3 is TGTGCCAGCAGCCAAGGAACCAGGCTCGAGCAGTACTTC. The encoded protein is CASSQGTRLEQYF.

This chain links TRBV4-1 with TRBJ1-1, with D possibly TRBD1 on 6 matching bases. Between the trimmed V and J ends, which lost 0 bases and 0 bases, there was a span of 11 bases. Germline assignment: CDR1 MGHRA and CDR2 YSYEKL. The CDR3 is made up of 16 amino acids. CDR3 bases: TGCGCCAGCAGCCAAGATATGACAGGCTTGAACACTGAAGCTTTCTTT. Its protein is CASSQDMTGLNTEAFF.

This chain joins TRBV4-3 and TRBJ1-6; TRBD1 is a possible D gene (5 bases). Deletions cut 4 bases from V and 8 bases from J, with 21 bases between. CDR1 is LGHNA and CDR2 is YSLEER in the germline V gene. The CDR3 consists of 17 residues. The CDR3 DNA is TGCGCCAGCAGCCGGGCGACAGCCGCCCGTGGGGATTCACCCCTCCACTTT. Translated, it gives CASSRATAARGDSPLHF.

The chain recombines TRBV7-6 with TRBJ2-7, with D uncertain. CDR1 is SGHVS and CDR2 is FNYEAQ in the germline V gene. Trimming left V 0 bases short and J 7 bases short, with 13 bases between. The CDR3 covers 14 residues. The CDR3 loop reads CASSLAVGSREQYF. DNA for the CDR3: TGTGCCAGCAGCTTAGCGGTAGGGTCTCGGGAGCAGTACTTC.

The chain combines TRBV6-5 with TRBJ1-2, with a tentative D call TRBD1 (6 bases). Germline V gene data show CDR1 as MNHEY and CDR2 as SVGAGI. The CDR3 spans 15 residues. The ends were cut back, 2 bases at V and 0 bases at J, with 10 bases in the middle. The CDR3 reads CASSYGGSTNYGYTF. CDR3 DNA: TGTGCCAGCAGTTACGGGGGCAGCACTAACTATGGCTACACCTTC.

This clone showed up just a few times. The chain uses TRBV5-1 and TRBJ2-1, with unresolved D. V gave up 0 bases and J gave up 0 bases, with 7 bases separating them. This CDR3 spans 15 amino acids. Per the germline V gene, CDR1 is SGHRS and CDR2 is YFSETQ. The CDR3 DNA follows: TGCGCCAGCAGCTTGGGGGATAACTCCTACAATGAGCAGTTCTTC. This sequence encodes CASSLGDNSYNEQFF.

The chain combines TRBV4-3 with TRBJ2-3; 11 bases map to TRBD1. Trimming cost V 0 bases and J 0 bases; bases outside gene matches: 11. The CDR3 has 20 amino acids. Looked up from germline, CDR1 is LGHNA and CDR2 is YSLEER. The CDR3 DNA follows: TGCGCCAGCAGCCAAGATATGGGGACAGGGGGGCCTCTAAGCACAGATACGCAGTATTTT. Its translation is CASSQDMGTGGPLSTDTQYF.

This clone was seen once. This sequence joins TRBV6-6 and TRBJ2-5; 9 bases line up with TRBD1. The germline V gene encodes CDR1 MNHNY and CDR2 SVGAGI (reference sequence). V gave up 8 bases and J gave up 5 bases; unmatched junction bases: 9. The CDR3 is made up of 14 amino acids. The CDR3 sequence is CASWPQGAGETQYF. For the CDR3, the DNA is TGTGCCAGCTGGCCACAGGGGGCAGGGGAGACCCAGTACTTC.

The chain links TRBV6-1 to TRBJ2-7, with 9 bases fitting TRBD1. This CDR3 comprises 14 residues. Losses at the gene ends were 6 bases for V and 2 bases for J; bases not matched to a gene: 5. Germline V lookup: CDR1 MNHNS, CDR2 SASEGT. The CDR3, as DNA: TGTGCCAGCAGGAACACAGGGGGCACCTACGAGCAGTACTTC. It encodes CASRNTGGTYEQYF.

This sequence joins TRBV19 and TRBJ2-7; perhaps TRBD1 as D (6 bases). This CDR3 spans 13 amino acids. The V gene lost 2 bases and the J gene lost 5 bases, with 10 bases spanning the gap. Germline CDR1 is LNHDA and CDR2 is SQIVND (reference sequence). The CDR3 bases are TGTGCCAGTAGTATATTACAGGGCGACGAGCAGTACTTC. Its translation is CASSILQGDEQYF.

The chain joins TRBV12-5 to TRBJ2-3, with D unresolved. Trimming shortened V by 5 bases and J by 3 bases, and 6 bases separated the two germline ends. The germline gives CDR1 LGHNT, CDR2 FRNRAP. There are 12 residues in the CDR3. As DNA, the CDR3 is TGTGCTAGTGGTCTGAGGACAGATACGCAGTATTTT. This gives the protein CASGLRTDTQYF.

V is TRBV2 and J is TRBJ2-7; D not certain. V was trimmed by 5 bases and J by 2 bases, leaving 10 bases between them. The CDR3 runs 13 residues. Germline V lookup: CDR1 SNHLY, CDR2 FYNNEI. As DNA, the CDR3 is TGTGCCAGCAGTCTAACAGTAACCTACGAGCAGTACTTC. Amino acid sequence: CASSLTVTYEQYF.

The rearrangement joins TRBV29-1 to TRBJ1-4, with TRBD1 identical over 9 bases. V trimming: 7 bases; J trimming: 8 bases; junction bases outside the gene matches: 5. There are 12 residues in the CDR3. The germline CDR1 and CDR2 sequences are SQVTM and ANQGSEA. The DNA of the CDR3 is TGCAGCGCTGACAGGGGGAGAGAAAAACTGTTTTTT. This sequence encodes CSADRGREKLFF. Combining the CDR3 with reference TRBV29-1 and TRBJ1-4 gives the whole variable domain SAVISQKPSRDICQRGTSLTIQCQVDSQVTMMFWYRQQPGQSLTLIATANQGSEATYESGFVIDKFPISRPNLTFSTLTVSNMSPEDSSIYLCSADRGREKLFFGSGTQLSVL.

This clone has only a few counts. The genes are TRBV19 and TRBJ1-2; the match to TRBD1 covers 8 bases. Per germline, CDR1 LNHDA and CDR2 SQIVND (reference sequence). J gave up 6 bases and V 5 bases, and 11 bases lay outside the gene matches. This CDR3 is 15 amino acids long. This CDR3 reads CASSPPGTGVNGYTF. Written as DNA, the CDR3 is TGTGCCAGTAGTCCTCCCGGGACAGGTGTCAATGGCTACACCTTC.

The gene calls are TRBV5-5 and TRBJ1-6; 12 positions match TRBD1. This CDR3 is 15 amino acids long. J gave up 19 bases and V 0 bases, and 11 bases lay outside the gene matches. Per germline, CDR1 SGHKS and CDR2 YYEKEE (reference sequence). The CDR3 sequence is CASSLGWDRGRGGHF. CDR3 nucleotides: TGTGCCAGCAGCTTGGGATGGGACAGGGGGCGAGGCGGTCACTTT.

This sequence joins TRBV11-3 and TRBJ2-2; tentative D call: TRBD1 (5 bases). V was clipped by 1 base and J by 6 bases, with 12 bases between them. The CDR3 has 15 residues. Looked up from germline, CDR1 is SGHNT and CDR2 is YENEEA. CDR3: CASSLGVTAAGELFF. In DNA form, the CDR3 reads TGTGCCAGCAGCTTAGGAGTGACAGCTGCCGGGGAGCTGTTTTTT.

J is TRBJ2-7 and V is TRBV7-9, with no clear D. This CDR3 is 13 amino acids long. Deletions cut 3 bases from V and 5 bases from J, with 11 bases between. CDR1 is SEHNR and CDR2 is FQNEAQ in the germline V gene (reference sequence). This chain's CDR3 is CASSFVPRDEQYF. Written as DNA, the CDR3 is TGTGCCAGCAGCTTCGTCCCAAGGGACGAGCAGTACTTC.

This clone came up a few times. The rearrangement links TRBV19 to TRBJ2-7, with D possibly being TRBD2 (6 bases). CDR1 is LNHDA and CDR2 is SQIVND in the germline V gene (reference sequence). V shed 10 bases and J shed 0 bases, with 13 bases lying between them. The CDR3 spans 13 residues. The CDR3 coding sequence is TGTGCCACCCAACTCGGGGGCTCCTACGAGCAGTACTTC. This translates into CATQLGGSYEQYF.

The rearrangement uses TRBV6-1 and TRBJ1-3; no clear D. In germline, CDR1 is MNHNS, CDR2 SASEGT. The CDR3 extends over 16 amino acids. V was pared by 4 bases and J by 0 bases, with 13 bases between. The CDR3 region has the DNA TGTGCCAGCAGTGGTCCCCTTTCGACCTCTGGAAACACCATATATTTT. This encodes CASSGPLSTSGNTIYF.

The chain combines TRBV7-3 with TRBJ2-3; D is perhaps TRBD2 (5 bases). CDR3 length: 15 residues. Germline-derived CDR1 and CDR2 are SGHTA and FQGTGA. V was shortened by 0 bases and J by 5 bases, with 12 bases between the two germline ends. CDR3 nucleotide sequence: TGTGCCAGCAGCTTAACGGACCGGGGAAAAGATACGCAGTATTTT. Amino acid sequence: CASSLTDRGKDTQYF.

V usage is TRBV28 and J usage is TRBJ1-1; D gene ambiguous. The V end was cut by 2 bases, the J end by 1 base, with 5 bases between. Per germline, CDR1 MDHEN and CDR2 SYDVKM. The CDR3 is 13 amino acids. The CDR3 DNA reads as TGTGCCAGCAGTTTAGGGAGGAACACTGAAGCTTTCTTT. Protein: CASSLGRNTEAFF.

This clone is medium-sized within its sample. The J gene is TRBJ1-5, the V gene TRBV6-5; possibly TRBD1 for D (5 bases). CDR1 and CDR2 (germline): MNHEY, SVGAGI. The CDR3 spans 14 residues. Trimming shortened V by 4 bases and J by 3 bases, and 10 bases separated the two germline ends. The CDR3 DNA reads TGTGCCAGCAGTTTAGCCAGGGTCAATCAGCCCCAGCATTTT. This encodes CASSLARVNQPQHF.

The chain links TRBV11-2 to TRBJ1-1, with TRBD1 as a possible D gene (5 bases). The CDR3 spans 13 residues. Deletions cut 0 bases from V and 6 bases from J, with 8 bases between. Germline CDR1 reads SGHAT; CDR2 reads FQNNGV. CDR3 bases: TGTGCCAGCAGCTTAGATTGGGGGTCTGAAGCTTTCTTT. Translated: CASSLDWGSEAFF.

The chain carries TRBV7-9 and TRBJ1-2; 8 bases align to TRBD1. V was clipped by 2 bases and J by 1 base; unmatched bases: 6. The CDR3 extends over 16 amino acids. CDR1 and CDR2 (germline): SEHNR, FQNEAQ (reference sequence). This CDR3 is CASSLTPTGVNYGYTF. The CDR3 DNA is TGTGCCAGCAGCTTAACTCCGACAGGGGTTAACTATGGCTACACCTTC. Using reference TRBV7-9 and TRBJ1-2 for the parts outside the CDR3, the full variable domain is DTGVSQNPRHKITKRGQNVTFRCDPISEHNRLYWYRQTLGQGPEFLTYFQNEAQLEKSRLLSDRFSAERPKGSFSTLEIQRTEQGDSAMYLCASSLTPTGVNYGYTFGSGTRLTVV.

The chain employs TRBV11-3 and TRBJ1-4; unclear D gene. This CDR3 has 13 amino acids. The V and J ends lost 8 bases and 8 bases respectively, with 15 bases between them. CDR1 is SGHNT, CDR2 YENEEA, per germline. CDR3 bases: TGTGCCAGCGCCCGCACAAGGATGGAAAAACTGTTTTTT. Its translation is CASARTRMEKLFF. Based on the CDR3 plus reference TRBV11-3 and TRBJ1-4, the full variable domain is EAGVVQSPRYKIIEKKQPVAFWCNPISGHNTLYWYLQNLGQGPELLIRYENEEAVDDSQLPKDRFSAERLKGVDSTLKIQPAELGDSAVYLCASARTRMEKLFFGSGTQLSVL.

The CDR3, as DNA: TGTGCCAGCAGGGGCTTGCAGGGTGGTCGAGGCTACACCTTC. Protein sequence: CASRGLQGGRGYTF. This sequence joins TRBV2 and TRBJ1-2; maybe TRBD1 (5 bases). From germline, CDR1 is SNHLY and CDR2 FYNNEI. Trimming cost V 6 bases and J 8 bases, with 19 bases left between them. This CDR3 has 14 residues.

As concerns this clone: A junction end diverges from the germline sequence, so it may reflect a read error. This same CDR3 is encoded by further DNA sequences in the sample. The chain carries TRBV30 and TRBJ2-7, with D unresolved. From germline, CDR1 is GTSNPN and CDR2 SVGIG (reference sequence). CDR3 length equals 13 residues. This CDR3 reads CAADGELSYEQYF. CDR3 DNA: TGCGCCGCGGACGGTGAGCTCTCCTACGAGCAGTACTTC.

The chain combines TRBV20-1 with TRBJ1-1, with 7 bases identical to TRBD1. The germline gives CDR1 DFQATT, CDR2 SNEGSKA (reference sequence). The trim removed 7 bases at V and 7 bases at J, leaving 6 bases unmatched. The CDR3 contains 11 residues. The CDR3 DNA sequence: TGCAGTGTGGACAGGACTATTGAAGCTTTCTTT. Translation: CSVDRTIEAFF.